This is a list of T cell receptor beta chains from one sample in a study of T cells in Graves' hyperthyroidism and ophthalmopathy. Via MiXCR, TCRdb re-called the multiplex PCR reads, giving one row per CDR3 protein. Of fewer than 650,000 distinct CDR3 sequences in the sample, roughly 14% are singletons; the top ten hold roughly 4.3%. The sequenced sample was blood. The receptors originated from a woman between 40 and 55 years old with Graves' ophthalmopathy. The CDR3 runs from the conserved cysteine through the conserved F or W. The D gene is left open where the match is weak. Part of the rows lack a size; the others show once, few, many or a class for expanded clones.

length: 12; J: TRBJ2-7; size: few; V: TRBV18; D: .; DNA: TGTGCCAGCTACACCCCGCCCTACGAGCAGTACTTC; CDR3: CASYTPPYEQYF
length: 14; J: TRBJ1-2; size: many; V: TRBV28; D: .; DNA: TGTGCCAGCACTACAGGGTCTGGGGTAAATGGCTACACCTTC; CDR3: CASTTGSGVNGYTF
length: 17; J: TRBJ2-2; size: .; V: TRBV18; D: TRBD1; DNA: TGTGCCAGCTCACCGGGACAGGGATCCTCGAACACCGGGGAGCTGTTTTTT; CDR3: CASSPGQGSSNTGELFF
length: 15; J: TRBJ1-2; size: many; V: TRBV12-3/TRBV12-4; D: .; DNA: TGTGCCAGCAGTCCTCGGGGGCAGGGGCCCTATGGCTACACCTTC; CDR3: CASSPRGQGPYGYTF
length: 16; J: TRBJ2-6; size: many; V: TRBV9; D: .; DNA: TGTGCCAGCAGCGTAGGGGGCGCCTCTGGGGCCAACGTCCTGACTTTC; CDR3: CASSVGGASGANVLTF
length: 12; J: TRBJ2-5; size: many; V: TRBV6-1; D: .; DNA: TGTGCCAGCATAGGGGGAGGAGAGACCCAGTACTTC; CDR3: CASIGGGETQYF
length: 13; J: TRBJ2-5; size: many; V: TRBV7-9; D: .; DNA: TGTGCCAGCAGCACCCCGGCACAAGAGACCCAGTACTTC; CDR3: CASSTPAQETQYF
length: 14; J: TRBJ2-5; size: many; V: TRBV6-5; D: TRBD2; DNA: TGTGCCAGCAGTCACACTAACGGGAGGGAGACCCAGTACTTC; CDR3: CASSHTNGRETQYF
length: 13; J: TRBJ2-5; size: .; V: TRBV6-1; D: TRBD1; DNA: TGTGCCAGCAGAACGGACAGGTTGGAGACCCAGTACTTC; CDR3: CASRTDRLETQYF
length: 13; J: TRBJ1-5; size: .; V: TRBV12-3/TRBV12-4; D: .; DNA: TGTGCCAGCAGTTTTTCGAGGGATCAGCCCCAGCATTTT; CDR3: CASSFSRDQPQHF
length: 15; J: TRBJ2-5; size: many; V: TRBV14; D: TRBD1; DNA: TGTGCCAGTACGGAGCCGGACAGGGTAAAAGAGACCCAGTACTTC; CDR3: CASTEPDRVKETQYF
length: 13; J: TRBJ1-5; size: .; V: TRBV19; D: .; DNA: TGTGCCAGTAGTAACCAGGGAGAACAGCCCCAGCATTTT; CDR3: CASSNQGEQPQHF
length: 16; J: TRBJ2-7; size: many; V: TRBV29-1; D: .; DNA: TGCAGCGTTCCAAGGGGGTGCTCCGTGCGGGATTTAAAGCAGTACTTC; CDR3: CSVPRGCSVRDLKQYF
length: 15; J: TRBJ2-7; size: .; V: TRBV12-3/TRBV12-4; D: TRBD1; DNA: TGTGCCAGCAGTTGGCGGGGACAGGGTTCCCACGAGCAGTACTTC; CDR3: CASSWRGQGSHEQYF
length: 21; J: TRBJ2-4; size: once; V: TRBV4-1; D: TRBD2; DNA: TGCGCCAGCAGCCAAGACGGTAGCGGGAGGGCCGACGGTATGGGCAAAAACATTCAGTACTTC; CDR3: CASSQDGSGRADGMGKNIQYF
length: 14; J: TRBJ2-5; size: many; V: TRBV12-3/TRBV12-4; D: .; DNA: TGTGCCAGCAGCGCCCCGGGCCTAGAAGAGACCCAGTACTTC; CDR3: CASSAPGLEETQYF
length: 14; J: TRBJ1-1; size: many; V: TRBV5-1; D: .; DNA: TGCGCCAGCAGCTTGGGGCAGATAAACACTGAAGCTTTCTTT; CDR3: CASSLGQINTEAFF
length: 17; J: TRBJ1-3; size: .; V: TRBV3-1; D: .; DNA: TGTGCCAGCAGCCATGGGGGGGTACCAGGATCTGGAAACACCATATATTTT; CDR3: CASSHGGVPGSGNTIYF
length: 12; J: TRBJ1-5; size: many; V: TRBV30; D: TRBD1; DNA: TGTGCCTGCACAGGGGAGGGTCAGCCCCAGCATTTT; CDR3: CACTGEGQPQHF
length: 14; J: TRBJ1-5; size: .; V: TRBV5-1; D: .; DNA: TGCGCCAGCAGCGCGGACCCAGGCGATCAGCCCCAGCATTTT; CDR3: CASSADPGDQPQHF
length: 15; J: TRBJ2-7; size: many; V: TRBV10-1; D: TRBD2; DNA: TGCGCCAGCAGCGCCGGGACTAACCGTCCCTACGAGCAGTACTTC; CDR3: CASSAGTNRPYEQYF
length: 16; J: TRBJ1-2; size: many; V: TRBV12-3/TRBV12-4; D: .; DNA: TGTGCCAGCAGTTCCGGCGACAGGCGATCTAACTATGGCTACACCTTC; CDR3: CASSSGDRRSNYGYTF
length: 13; J: TRBJ1-1; size: .; V: TRBV27; D: .; DNA: TGTGCCAGCAGTCATCGGAGGGGCACTGAAGCTTTCTTT; CDR3: CASSHRRGTEAFF
length: 14; J: TRBJ1-2; size: many; V: TRBV20-1; D: TRBD1; DNA: TGCAGTGCTAGAAACGACGACAGGGGAGGCGGCTACACCTTC; CDR3: CSARNDDRGGGYTF
length: 14; J: TRBJ2-4; size: many; V: TRBV7-2; D: .; DNA: TGTGCCAGCAGCTTATTTATAGGGGAAAACATTCAGTACTTC; CDR3: CASSLFIGENIQYF
length: 12; J: TRBJ2-3; size: .; V: TRBV29-1; D: .; DNA: TGCAGCGCCGGCCCACTCGTCGATACGCAGTATTTT; CDR3: CSAGPLVDTQYF
length: 12; J: TRBJ1-5; size: many; V: TRBV28; D: .; DNA: TGTGCCAGCAGCCGCCCCCCTCAGCCCCAGCATTTT; CDR3: CASSRPPQPQHF
length: 18; J: TRBJ1-6; size: many; V: TRBV7-8; D: .; DNA: TGTGCCAGCAGCCTAGATTACCTAGGGACCGCCAGTAATTCACCCCTCCACTTT; CDR3: CASSLDYLGTASNSPLHF
length: 14; J: TRBJ2-7; size: many; V: TRBV6-1; D: TRBD1; DNA: TGTGCCAGCAGTAGACGGGACAGGGGGGACGAGCAGTACTTC; CDR3: CASSRRDRGDEQYF
length: 11; J: TRBJ2-7; size: many; V: TRBV28; D: .; DNA: TGTGCCAGCAGTGACCCCTACGAGCAGTACTTC; CDR3: CASSDPYEQYF
length: 14; J: TRBJ1-2; size: .; V: TRBV30; D: .; DNA: TGTGCCTGGAGTGATCTTTATACTAACTATGGCTACACCTTC; CDR3: CAWSDLYTNYGYTF
length: 15; J: TRBJ2-7; size: .; V: TRBV7-8; D: .; DNA: TGTGCCAGCAGTTTCTCGAACAGGGTTCGTAGCGAGCAGTACTTC; CDR3: CASSFSNRVRSEQYF
length: 15; J: TRBJ1-2; size: .; V: TRBV6-5; D: TRBD1; DNA: TGTGCCAGCAGTTCGCCCGACAGGGGGCCTTATGGCTACACCTTC; CDR3: CASSSPDRGPYGYTF
length: 14; J: TRBJ2-7; size: many; V: TRBV27; D: .; DNA: TGTGCCAGCAGTTTAAAGCCAGCTACCTACGAGCAGTACTTC; CDR3: CASSLKPATYEQYF
length: 13; J: TRBJ1-5; size: .; V: TRBV12-3/TRBV12-4; D: .; DNA: TGTGCCAGCAGTGCCAGGGTGAACCAGCCCCAGCATTTT; CDR3: CASSARVNQPQHF
length: 13; J: TRBJ1-5; size: many; V: TRBV12-3/TRBV12-4; D: .; DNA: TGTGCCAGCAGTTTATGGTGGGGGTGGTCCCAGCATTTT; CDR3: CASSLWWGWSQHF
length: 14; J: TRBJ2-5; size: .; V: TRBV5-1; D: .; DNA: TGCGCCAGCAGCCCCAGGTGGGGCTCGGAGGCCCAGTACTTC; CDR3: CASSPRWGSEAQYF
length: 14; J: TRBJ1-2; size: few; V: TRBV7-2; D: .; DNA: TGTGCCAGCAGCTTAGTAGTCAGCAGCTATGGCTACACCTTC; CDR3: CASSLVVSSYGYTF
length: 14; J: TRBJ1-5; size: .; V: TRBV19; D: .; DNA: TGTGCCAGTAGTATTGCCAGGGGCAATCAGCCCCAGCATTTT; CDR3: CASSIARGNQPQHF
length: 16; J: TRBJ2-5; size: .; V: TRBV18; D: .; DNA: TGTGCCAGCTCACCCCCTCAGGTCGGGGCCCAAGAGACCCAGTACTTC; CDR3: CASSPPQVGAQETQYF
length: 13; J: TRBJ1-1; size: many; V: TRBV20-1; D: .; DNA: TGCAGTGCCGTACTCGGGCTTAACACTGAAGCTTTCTTT; CDR3: CSAVLGLNTEAFF
length: 14; J: TRBJ1-2; size: many; V: TRBV9; D: .; DNA: TGTGCCAGCAGCGATCGCCTCGCGGGGGATGGCTACACCTTC; CDR3: CASSDRLAGDGYTF
length: 14; J: TRBJ2-7; size: .; V: TRBV7-9; D: TRBD2; DNA: TGTGCCAGCAGCTTAGTTTCTAGCGGGGACGAGCAGTACTTC; CDR3: CASSLVSSGDEQYF
length: 17; J: TRBJ2-2; size: .; V: TRBV11-2; D: TRBD2; DNA: TGTGCCAGCAGCTTAGATCTCGGGCTAGCGGGTACCGGGGAGCTGTTTTTT; CDR3: CASSLDLGLAGTGELFF
length: 14; J: TRBJ1-2; size: many; V: TRBV7-2; D: TRBD1; DNA: TGTGCCAGCACCCCCCGCCGGCAGGGGGATGGCTACACCTTC; CDR3: CASTPRRQGDGYTF
length: 16; J: TRBJ2-7; size: .; V: TRBV18; D: TRBD2; DNA: TGTGCCAGCTCACCATTCGGCGGGAGCTCACCTTACGAGCAGTACTTC; CDR3: CASSPFGGSSPYEQYF
length: 14; J: TRBJ1-2; size: many; V: TRBV7-9; D: .; DNA: TGTGCCAGCAGCTTCTTAACAGGGAAGGCTAACTACACCTTC; CDR3: CASSFLTGKANYTF
length: 16; J: TRBJ2-7; size: many; V: TRBV12-3/TRBV12-4; D: .; DNA: TGTGCCAGCAGTTTTGGCCAGGGACGGAGATTCTACGAGCAGTACTTC; CDR3: CASSFGQGRRFYEQYF
length: 14; J: TRBJ2-6; size: .; V: TRBV20-1; D: TRBD1; DNA: TGCAGTGCTACGGACAGGGTTGGGGCCAACGTCCTGACTTTC; CDR3: CSATDRVGANVLTF